A single TCR beta chain is shown here with its context. Its antigen is not identified. TCRdb re-derived calls from the 5' RACE reads in MiXCR, one entry per CDR3 protein. The sample shows nearly 15,000 distinct CDR3 sequences, roughly 6.6% of them seen only once. The sample belongs to a study of spatial heterogeneity in lung cancer. Turning to the study itself: Detected beta-chain sequences consistently exceeded alpha-chain sequences. As counted in raw reads, each unique TCR and UMI combination appeared more than ten times on average. General observations from the study: The study found that ubiquitous and regional expanded TCR counts tracked ubiquitous and regional nonsynonymous mutations, respectively. Tumor mutation count correlated with how many alpha and beta TCRs expanded intratumorally.

Time point noted: sample taken at primary tumor resection. No cell sorting; template was whole RNA from tumor, lung tissue or PBMC. The V segment lost 1 base and the J segment 2 bases; nucleotides outside the gene matches: 6. CDR1 and CDR2 from the germline V gene are SGDLS and YYNGEE. This CDR3 has 16 amino acids. The material sequenced was lung tumor tissue, taken at surgery. The chain employs TRBV9 and TRBJ2-1; 7 positions match TRBD1. This TCR was sampled from a male donor with early-stage non-small cell lung cancer. The CDR3 nucleotides are TGTGCCAGCAGCGTACAAGGGGGCTTGACCTACAATGAGCAGTTCTTC. Encoded protein: CASSVQGGLTYNEQFF.